The 28 T cell receptor beta chains below all came from one sample that was sequenced in a study of siplizumab effects on memory and regulatory T cells. Sequenced by immunoSEQ multiplex PCR; TCRdb stores in-frame clones only, minus some. The sample has about 50,000 clones, 95% to 98% seen once. Sequencing was performed on naive CD4+ T cells sorted from blood. The receptors stem from a human donor in good health.

The rearrangement links TRBV4-3 to TRBJ2-3, with 7 positions matching TRBD2. The length of the CDR3 is 17 residues. Germline V CDR1 and CDR2: LGHNA, YSLEER. The trim removed 1 base at V and 2 bases at J, leaving 9 bases unmatched. The CDR3 region is CASSQVSGRAITDTQYF. Written as DNA, the CDR3 is TGCGCCAGCAGCCAAGTTTCTGGGAGGGCCATCACAGATACGCAGTATTTT.

The chain uses TRBV11-1 and TRBJ2-7; no firm D call. The V and J ends lost 5 bases and 4 bases respectively, with 9 bases between them. The CDR3 contains 12 residues. The germline CDR1 and CDR2 sequences are SGHAT and FQDESV (reference sequence). CDR3 DNA sequence: TGTGCCAGCAGCCACCCAGGTTACGAGCAGTACTTC. As protein: CASSHPGYEQYF.

The chain carries TRBV11-2 and TRBJ2-7; D not resolved. CDR1 SGHAT and CDR2 FQNNGV come from the germline V gene. V gave up 6 bases and J gave up 7 bases, with 16 bases separating them. The CDR3 is 13 amino acids. This CDR3 is CASSPPPAREQYF. DNA of the CDR3: TGTGCCAGCAGTCCTCCCCCCGCCAGGGAGCAGTACTTC.

The J gene is TRBJ2-1, the V gene TRBV30, with TRBD1 identical over 7 bases. Looked up from germline, CDR1 is GTSNPN and CDR2 is SVGIG (reference sequence). The V and J ends lost 4 bases and 2 bases, in that order; junction bases with no gene match: 5. The CDR3 sequence is 14 residues long. For the CDR3, the DNA is TGTGCCTGGACGACAGGGAGACCCTACAATGAGCAGTTCTTC. Translating it yields CAWTTGRPYNEQFF.

The chain carries TRBV28 and TRBJ2-3, with 10 bases that match TRBD2. Germline V CDR1 and CDR2: MDHEN, SYDVKM. This CDR3 is built from 14 residues. The CDR3 DNA reads TGTGCGAGCGGTCTAGCGGGAGTGGCAGATACGCAGTATTTT. Translation: CASGLAGVADTQYF. The full variable domain, its missing parts supplied by reference TRBV28 and TRBJ2-3, is DVKVTQSSRYLVKRTGEKVFLECVQDMDHENMFWYRQDPGLGLRLIYFSYDVKMKEKGDIPEGYSVSREKKERFSLILESASTNQTSMYLCASGLAGVADTQYFGPGTRLTVL.

The CDR3, as DNA: TGTGCCAGCAGCGTAGCTGAGGGGGTGGGAGAGACCCAGTACTTC. Translated, it gives CASSVAEGVGETQYF. This rearrangement joins TRBV9 to TRBJ2-5; TRBD1 is a possible D gene (6 bases). Germline loops: CDR1 SGDLS, CDR2 YYNGEE. The CDR3 totals 15 residues. V was shortened by 0 bases and J by 4 bases, with 13 bases between the two germline ends.

The chain joins TRBV10-1 to TRBJ2-1; unclear D gene. The CDR3 runs 11 residues. Germline V lookup: CDR1 WNHNN, CDR2 SYGVQD (reference sequence). V lost 3 bases, J lost 8 bases, and 5 bases lay in between. In DNA form, the CDR3 reads TGCGCCAGCAGTGAAATGGATGAGCAGTTCTTC. Translated: CASSEMDEQFF.

The chain recombines TRBV4-2 with TRBJ2-1, with D maybe TRBD2 (6 bases). Germline V gene sequence: CDR1 LGHNA, CDR2 YNFKEQ. This CDR3 is built from 15 residues. Between the trimmed V and J ends, which lost 3 bases and 7 bases, there was a span of 16 bases. The CDR3 nucleotides are TGTGCCAGCAGCCATGCACCGCCGGGAGAGAATGAGCAGTTCTTC. It is translated as CASSHAPPGENEQFF.

The chain is built from TRBV7-2 and TRBJ2-2; D remains ambiguous. This CDR3 is 15 amino acids long. Germline assignment: CDR1 SGHTA and CDR2 FQGNSA. V gave up 3 bases and J gave up 0 bases, with 8 bases separating them. The CDR3 loop is CASSLQTPNTGELFF. CDR3 sequence (DNA): TGTGCCAGCAGCTTGCAGACACCGAACACCGGGGAGCTGTTTTTT.

The chain joins TRBV6-5 to TRBJ1-2; D unresolved. This CDR3 comprises 13 residues. Per germline, CDR1 MNHEY and CDR2 SVGAGI. Trimming left V 0 bases short and J 8 bases short, with 10 bases between. In nucleotides, the CDR3 is TGTGCCAGCAGTTACTCGAGAGGGTTGGGCTACACCTTC. It encodes CASSYSRGLGYTF.

The chain combines TRBV30 with TRBJ1-2; the match to TRBD1 covers 7 bases. Germline CDR1 is GTSNPN and CDR2 is SVGIG (reference sequence). CDR3 length equals 12 residues. V was clipped by 3 bases and J by 6 bases; unmatched bases: 4. CDR3 region: CAWRRDRDGYTF. CDR3 bases: TGTGCCTGGAGGAGGGACAGAGATGGCTACACCTTC.

The chain carries TRBV19 and TRBJ1-1, with a weak D call TRBD1 (5 bases). The V gene lost 5 bases and the J gene lost 1 base, with 11 bases spanning the gap. Germline V CDR1 and CDR2: LNHDA, SQIVND (reference sequence). The CDR3 is 14 residues long. The CDR3 sequence: CASSSDTKNTEAFF. The CDR3 coding sequence is TGTGCCAGTAGTTCGGACACGAAGAACACTGAAGCTTTCTTT.

The V and J genes are TRBV6-5 and TRBJ2-7; 10 nucleotides align to TRBD1. This CDR3 contains 14 residues. V trimming: 6 bases; J trimming: 1 base; junction bases outside the gene matches: 3. Germline V gives CDR1 MNHEY, CDR2 SVGAGI. CDR3 DNA sequence: TGTGCCAGCAGCCGGGACAGGGGTTCCTACGAGCAGTACTTC. Its protein product is CASSRDRGSYEQYF.

This chain connects TRBV7-9 to TRBJ2-5; 7 nucleotides match TRBD1. Germline lookup yields CDR1 SEHNR and CDR2 FQNEAQ (reference sequence). This CDR3 is 14 amino acids long. V lost 5 bases and J lost 1; bases outside the gene matches: 4. DNA of the CDR3: TGTGCCAGCAGCCAGGGACAGCGCCAAGAGACCCAGTACTTC. Translated: CASSQGQRQETQYF. The full variable domain, in which reference TRBV7-9 and TRBJ2-5 provide the parts outside the CDR3, is DTGVSQNPRHKITKRGQNVTFRCDPISEHNRLYWYRQTLGQGPEFLTYFQNEAQLEKSRLLSDRFSAERPKGSFSTLEIQRTEQGDSAMYLCASSQGQRQETQYFGPGTRLLVL.

This rearrangement joins TRBV5-6 to TRBJ1-2; 8 bases are shared with TRBD1. Germline CDR1 reads SGHDT; CDR2 reads YYEEEE. The V gene end was trimmed by 0 bases and the J gene end by 2 bases; junction bases not matched to a gene: 3. The CDR3 contains 15 residues. CDR3 bases: TGTGCCAGCAGCTTGGGGGGACAGGTGAACTATGGCTACACCTTC. Amino acids: CASSLGGQVNYGYTF.

The rearrangement links TRBV5-4 to TRBJ1-3; D perhaps matches TRBD1 (5 bases). Germline lookup yields CDR1 SGHNT and CDR2 YYREEE (reference sequence). V dropped 2 bases and J dropped 0 bases, with 15 bases sitting between them. The CDR3 has 17 amino acids. CDR3 in DNA: TGTGCCAGCAGCTTTTCGACAGCGGCCTTCTCTGGAAACACCATATATTTT. This sequence encodes CASSFSTAAFSGNTIYF.

This sequence joins TRBV18 and TRBJ2-7; D is possibly TRBD2 (5 bases). Trimming cost V 5 bases and J 0 bases, with 14 bases left between them. Germline loops: CDR1 KGHSH, CDR2 LQKENI. The CDR3 runs 15 residues. The CDR3 DNA sequence: TGTGCCAGCTCAGCGGGCCGAAGGAGCTCCTACGAGCAGTACTTC. Residues: CASSAGRRSSYEQYF.

This chain connects TRBV27 to TRBJ1-5; tentative D call: TRBD1 (6 bases). V was shortened by 2 bases and J by 7 bases, with 15 bases between the two germline ends. This CDR3 contains 15 residues. Germline CDR1 reads MNHEY; CDR2 reads SMNVEV (reference sequence). The CDR3 loop is CASSLRFWGAQPQHF. For the CDR3, the DNA is TGTGCCAGCAGTTTAAGGTTTTGGGGGGCCCAGCCCCAGCATTTT.

This chain uses TRBV12-5 with TRBJ2-1; 7 bases are a match to TRBD2. J gave up 6 bases and V 4 bases, and 6 bases lay outside the gene matches. The germline V gene has CDR1 LGHNT and CDR2 FRNRAP. The CDR3 contains 14 residues. CDR3 residues: CASGWGGKGNEQFF. CDR3 sequence (DNA): TGTGCTAGTGGTTGGGGGGGGAAGGGCAATGAGCAGTTCTTC.

The genes are TRBV11-1 and TRBJ2-2, with TRBD2 identical over 15 bases. CDR1 is SGHAT, CDR2 FQDESV, per germline (reference sequence). This CDR3 region has 19 residues. Germline trimming cut 4 bases from V and 0 bases from J; bases unmatched to any gene: 6. CDR3 in DNA: TGTGCCAGCAGCTCGGGACTAGCGGGAGGTCCCGCGAACACCGGGGAGCTGTTTTTT. Its translation: CASSSGLAGGPANTGELFF.

The chain employs TRBV7-8 and TRBJ2-2, with D possibly being TRBD2 (6 bases). The CDR3 sequence is 13 residues long. In germline, CDR1 is SGHVS, CDR2 FQNEAQ. With 3 bases removed from V and 7 bases from J, the gap between germline ends came to 9 bases. CDR3 bases: TGTGCCAGCAGCTTGGCGGGGTACGGGGAGCTGTTTTTT. Amino acids: CASSLAGYGELFF.

This chain's CDR3 is CASSSRNQPQHF. CDR3 in DNA: TGTGCCAGCAGTTCCCGCAATCAGCCCCAGCATTTT. The chain is built from TRBV6-6 and TRBJ1-5, with D unclear. CDR3 length: 12 residues. Trimming shortened V by 4 bases and J by 2 bases, and 3 bases separated the two germline ends. CDR1 is MNHNY and CDR2 is SVGAGI in the germline V gene (reference sequence).

This chain uses TRBV5-6 with TRBJ2-1; 9 bases are a match to TRBD2. From germline, CDR1 is SGHDT and CDR2 YYEEEE. This CDR3 comprises 16 residues. V lost 5 bases, J lost 5 bases, and 11 bases stayed unmatched. The CDR3 DNA reads TGTGCCAGCAGACTAAATGGAGCGGGAGGTGACAATGAGCAGTTCTTC. It yields the protein CASRLNGAGGDNEQFF. Based on the CDR3 plus reference TRBV5-6 and TRBJ2-1, the full variable domain is DAGVTQSPTHLIKTRGQQVTLRCSPKSGHDTVSWYQQALGQGPQFIFQYYEEEERQRGNFPDRFSGHQFPNYSSELNVNALLLGDSALYLCASRLNGAGGDNEQFFGPGTRLTVL.

The rearrangement uses TRBV6-1 and TRBJ1-5, with no clear D. This CDR3 has 13 amino acids. In germline, CDR1 is MNHNS, CDR2 SASEGT. Trimming removed 2 bases from V and 1 base from J, with 3 bases in between. CDR3 bases: TGTGCCAGCAGTGAAATAAGCAATCAGCCCCAGCATTTT. Translated, it gives CASSEISNQPQHF.

This chain connects TRBV10-1 to TRBJ2-1; 12 positions match TRBD2. Losses at the gene ends were 10 bases for V and 7 bases for J; bases not matched to a gene: 17. Germline values: CDR1 WNHNN, CDR2 SYGVQD (reference sequence). The length of the CDR3 is 17 residues. The CDR3 region is CATLAGGPVPYVNEQFF. CDR3 DNA sequence: TGCGCCACCCTAGCGGGAGGGCCGGTACCGTACGTGAATGAGCAGTTCTTC.

CDR3 in DNA: TGTGCCAGCAGTCGGGAACCGACTAGTTTCGCTGAGCAGTTCTTC. Residues: CASSREPTSFAEQFF. The chain uses TRBV28 and TRBJ2-1, with D perhaps TRBD2 (6 bases). Germline V gives CDR1 MDHEN, CDR2 SYDVKM. This CDR3 is 15 amino acids long. V lost 5 bases and J lost 9, with 20 bases in between.

The V call is TRBV7-9, the J call TRBJ2-7, with D possibly being TRBD1 (5 bases). This CDR3 is built from 13 residues. V gave up 7 bases and J gave up 0 bases, with 10 bases separating them. Per the germline V gene, CDR1 is SEHNR and CDR2 is FQNEAQ (reference sequence). This CDR3 is CASTKGASYEQYF. The CDR3 bases are TGTGCCAGCACCAAAGGGGCCTCCTACGAGCAGTACTTC.

V and J are TRBV28 and TRBJ2-3, with a weak D call TRBD2 (5 bases). V lost 6 bases and J lost 1, with 5 bases in between. The V gene's germline CDR1 is MDHEN and CDR2 SYDVKM. The CDR3 runs 12 residues. DNA of the CDR3: TGTGCCAGCAGGGAGGGCACAGATACGCAGTATTTT. Its protein is CASREGTDTQYF.